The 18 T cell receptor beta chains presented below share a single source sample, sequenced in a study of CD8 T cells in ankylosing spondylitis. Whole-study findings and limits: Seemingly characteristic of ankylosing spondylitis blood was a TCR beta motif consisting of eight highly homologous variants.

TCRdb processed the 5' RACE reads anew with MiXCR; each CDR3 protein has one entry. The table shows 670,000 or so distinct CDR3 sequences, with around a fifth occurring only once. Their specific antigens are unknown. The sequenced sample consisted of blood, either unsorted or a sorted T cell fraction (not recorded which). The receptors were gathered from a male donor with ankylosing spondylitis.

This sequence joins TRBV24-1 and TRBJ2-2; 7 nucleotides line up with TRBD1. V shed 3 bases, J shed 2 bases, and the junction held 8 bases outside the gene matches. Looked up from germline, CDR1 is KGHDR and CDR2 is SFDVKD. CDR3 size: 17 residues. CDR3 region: CATSDLTQGPNTGELFF. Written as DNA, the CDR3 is TGTGCCACCAGTGATCTCACACAGGGGCCAAACACCGGGGAGCTGTTTTTT.

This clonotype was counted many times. Here the CDR3 reads CASSLTGRGGYGYTF. The CDR3 DNA sequence: TGTGCCAGCAGCCTGACAGGGAGGGGGGGTTATGGCTACACCTTC. The rearrangement uses TRBV12-3 or TRBV12-4 and TRBJ1-2; 7 nucleotides agree with TRBD1. V shed 6 bases and J 5 bases; nucleotides not matched to a gene: 12. The CDR3 is 15 amino acids.

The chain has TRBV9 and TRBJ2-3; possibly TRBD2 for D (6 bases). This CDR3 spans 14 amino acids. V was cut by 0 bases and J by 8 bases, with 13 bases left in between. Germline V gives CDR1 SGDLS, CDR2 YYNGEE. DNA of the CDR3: TGTGCCAGCAGCGTAGGGACTACAGGTACTACGCAGTATTTT. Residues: CASSVGTTGTTQYF.

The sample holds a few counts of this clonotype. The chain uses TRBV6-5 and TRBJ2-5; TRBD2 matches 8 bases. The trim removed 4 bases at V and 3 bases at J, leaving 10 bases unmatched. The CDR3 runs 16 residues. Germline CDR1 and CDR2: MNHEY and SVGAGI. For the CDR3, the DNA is TGTGCCAGCAGTTCCTGGCGGGGGGCAACCAAAGAGACCCAGTACTTC. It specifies CASSSWRGATKETQYF.

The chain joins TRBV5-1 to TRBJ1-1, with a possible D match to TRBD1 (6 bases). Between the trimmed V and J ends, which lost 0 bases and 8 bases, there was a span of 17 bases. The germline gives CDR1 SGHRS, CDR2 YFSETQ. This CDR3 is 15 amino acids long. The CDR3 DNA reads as TGCGCCAGCAGCTTGGTAGGGACACGACGTCCAGAAGCTTTCTTT. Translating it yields CASSLVGTRRPEAFF.

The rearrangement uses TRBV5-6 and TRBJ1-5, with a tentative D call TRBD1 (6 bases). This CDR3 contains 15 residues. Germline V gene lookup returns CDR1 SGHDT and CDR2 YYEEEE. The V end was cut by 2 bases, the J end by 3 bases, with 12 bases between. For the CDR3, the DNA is TGTGCCAGCAGCTTAGTGGGGGGCATCAATCAGCCCCAGCATTTT. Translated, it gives CASSLVGGINQPQHF.

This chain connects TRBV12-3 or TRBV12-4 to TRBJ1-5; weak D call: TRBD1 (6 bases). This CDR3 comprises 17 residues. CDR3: CTFCLGRGTGIGQPQHF. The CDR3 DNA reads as TGTACCTTCTGTTTAGGAAGGGGGACGGGCATTGGTCAGCCCCAGCATTTT.

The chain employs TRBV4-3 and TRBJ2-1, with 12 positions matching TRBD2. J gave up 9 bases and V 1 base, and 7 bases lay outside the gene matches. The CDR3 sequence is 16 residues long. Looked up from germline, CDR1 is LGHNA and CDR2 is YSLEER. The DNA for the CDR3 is TGCGCCAGCAGCCAAGTCGTGACTAGCGGGAGAGGTGAGCAGTTCTTC. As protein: CASSQVVTSGRGEQFF.

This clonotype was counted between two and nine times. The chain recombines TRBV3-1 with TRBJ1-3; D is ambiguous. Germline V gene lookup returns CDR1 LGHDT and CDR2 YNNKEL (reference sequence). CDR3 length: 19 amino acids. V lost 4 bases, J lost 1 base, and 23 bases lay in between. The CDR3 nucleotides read TGTGCCAGCAGCCCACAAGGTATCCGATCTGGAGGATCTGGAAACACCATATATTTT. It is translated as CASSPQGIRSGGSGNTIYF.

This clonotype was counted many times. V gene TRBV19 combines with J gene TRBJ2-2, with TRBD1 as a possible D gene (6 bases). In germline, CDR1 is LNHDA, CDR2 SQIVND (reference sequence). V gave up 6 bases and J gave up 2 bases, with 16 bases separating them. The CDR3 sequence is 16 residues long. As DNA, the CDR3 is TGTGCCAGTAGGGACACACCGGGACATAACACCGGGGAGCTGTTTTTT. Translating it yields CASRDTPGHNTGELFF.

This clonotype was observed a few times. CDR3 loop: CASSDRGGGNQPQHF. In nucleotides, the CDR3 is TGTGCCAGCAGTGATCGGGGAGGTGGCAATCAGCCCCAGCATTTT. This chain joins TRBV6-1 and TRBJ1-5, with no clear D. This CDR3 is built from 15 residues. The V and J ends lost 3 bases and 2 bases respectively, with 11 bases between them. Germline CDR1 MNHNS, CDR2 SASEGT.

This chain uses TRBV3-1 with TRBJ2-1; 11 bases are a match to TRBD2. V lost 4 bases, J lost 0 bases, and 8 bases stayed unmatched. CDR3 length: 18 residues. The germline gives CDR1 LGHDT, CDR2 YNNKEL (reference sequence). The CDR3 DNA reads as TGTGCCAGCAGCCCCCTCTTTAGCGGGGGGGGCTCCTACAATGAGCAGTTCTTC. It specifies CASSPLFSGGGSYNEQFF.

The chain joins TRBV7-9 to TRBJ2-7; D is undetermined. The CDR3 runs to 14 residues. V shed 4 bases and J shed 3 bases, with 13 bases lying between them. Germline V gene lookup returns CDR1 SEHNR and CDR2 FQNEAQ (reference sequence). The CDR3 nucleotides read TGTGCCAGCAGCTGGGAAGAAGCATTCTACGAGCAGTACTTC. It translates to CASSWEEAFYEQYF.

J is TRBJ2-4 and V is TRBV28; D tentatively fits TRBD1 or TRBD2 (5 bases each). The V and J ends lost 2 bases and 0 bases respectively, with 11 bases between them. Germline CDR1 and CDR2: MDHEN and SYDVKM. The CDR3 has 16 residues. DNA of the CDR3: TGTGCCAGCAGTTTACGGGGCAGGATAGCCAAAAACATTCAGTACTTC. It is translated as CASSLRGRIAKNIQYF.

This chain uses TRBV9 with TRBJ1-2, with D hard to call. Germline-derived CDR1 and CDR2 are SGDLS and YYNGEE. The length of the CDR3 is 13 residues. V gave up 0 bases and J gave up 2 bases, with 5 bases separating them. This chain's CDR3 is CASSVDKNYGYTF. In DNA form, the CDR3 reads TGTGCCAGCAGCGTAGACAAAAACTATGGCTACACCTTC.

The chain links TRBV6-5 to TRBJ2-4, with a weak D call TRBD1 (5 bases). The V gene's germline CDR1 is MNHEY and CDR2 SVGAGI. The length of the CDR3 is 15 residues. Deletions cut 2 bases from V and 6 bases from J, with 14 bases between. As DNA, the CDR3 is TGTGCCAGCAGTTACGCAACAGGCTTGATAAACATTCAGTACTTC. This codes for CASSYATGLINIQYF.

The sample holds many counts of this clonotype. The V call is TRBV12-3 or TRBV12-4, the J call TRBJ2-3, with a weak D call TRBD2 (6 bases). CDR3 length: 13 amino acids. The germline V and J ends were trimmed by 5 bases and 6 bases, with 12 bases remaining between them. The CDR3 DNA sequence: TGTGCCAGCAGTCGGGACTCCCGGGATACGCAGTATTTT. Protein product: CASSRDSRDTQYF.

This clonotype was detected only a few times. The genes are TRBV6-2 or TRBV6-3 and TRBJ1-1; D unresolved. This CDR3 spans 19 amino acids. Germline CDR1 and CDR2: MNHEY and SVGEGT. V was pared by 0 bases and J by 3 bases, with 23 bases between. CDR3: CASSYSIEATSPWDTEAFF. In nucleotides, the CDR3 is TGTGCCAGCAGTTACTCGATTGAAGCGACGTCGCCTTGGGACACTGAAGCTTTCTTT.